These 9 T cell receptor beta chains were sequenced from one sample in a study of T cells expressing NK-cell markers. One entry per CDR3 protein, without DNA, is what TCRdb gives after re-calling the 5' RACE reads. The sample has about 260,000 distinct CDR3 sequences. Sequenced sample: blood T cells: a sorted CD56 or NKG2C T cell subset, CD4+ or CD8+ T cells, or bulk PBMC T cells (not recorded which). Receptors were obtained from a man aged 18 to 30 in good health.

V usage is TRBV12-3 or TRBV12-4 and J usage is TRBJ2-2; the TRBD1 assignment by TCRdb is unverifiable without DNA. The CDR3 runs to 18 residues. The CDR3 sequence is CASSLDPGGAGGTGELFF.

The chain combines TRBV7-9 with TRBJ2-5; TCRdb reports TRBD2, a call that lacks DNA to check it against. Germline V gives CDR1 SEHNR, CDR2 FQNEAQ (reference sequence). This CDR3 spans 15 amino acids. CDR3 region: CASSFASGMQETQYF.

The CDR3 is CASSYSGQRSSGANVLTF. This chain uses TRBV6-5 with TRBJ2-6; TCRdb's D call, TRBD1, is unchecked because there is no DNA. Germline V gives CDR1 MNHEY, CDR2 SVGAGI. This CDR3 contains 18 residues.

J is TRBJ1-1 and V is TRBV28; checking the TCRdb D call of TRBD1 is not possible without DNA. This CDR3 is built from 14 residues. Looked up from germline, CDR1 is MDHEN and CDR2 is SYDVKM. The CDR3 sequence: CASSPIGRGTEAFF. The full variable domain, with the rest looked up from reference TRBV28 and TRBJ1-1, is DVKVTQSSRYLVKRTGEKVFLECVQDMDHENMFWYRQDPGLGLRLIYFSYDVKMKEKGDIPEGYSVSREKKERFSLILESASTNQTSMYLCASSPIGRGTEAFFGQGTRLTVV.

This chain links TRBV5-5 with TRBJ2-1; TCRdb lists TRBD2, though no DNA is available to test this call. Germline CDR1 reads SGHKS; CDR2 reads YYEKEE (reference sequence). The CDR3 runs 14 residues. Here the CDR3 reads CASSLAGGHYEQFF.

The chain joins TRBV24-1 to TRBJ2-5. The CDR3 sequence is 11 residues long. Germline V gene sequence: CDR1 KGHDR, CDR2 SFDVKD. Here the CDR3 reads CATSLGETQYF.

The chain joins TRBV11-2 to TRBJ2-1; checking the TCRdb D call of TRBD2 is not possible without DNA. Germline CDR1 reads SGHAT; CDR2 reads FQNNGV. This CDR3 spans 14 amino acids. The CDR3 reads CASSLASGLNEQFF. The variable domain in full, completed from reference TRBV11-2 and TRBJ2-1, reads EAGVAQSPRYKIIEKRQSVAFWCNPISGHATLYWYQQILGQGPKLLIQFQNNGVVDDSQLPKDRFSAERLKGVDSTLKIQPAKLEDSAVYLCASSLASGLNEQFFGPGTRLTVL.

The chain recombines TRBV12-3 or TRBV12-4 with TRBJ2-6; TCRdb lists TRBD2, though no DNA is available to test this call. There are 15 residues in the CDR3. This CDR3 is CASGEGLSGANVLTF.

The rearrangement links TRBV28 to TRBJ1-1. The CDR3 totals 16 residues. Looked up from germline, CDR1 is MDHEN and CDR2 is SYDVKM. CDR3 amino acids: CASSSDQLFMNTEAFF.